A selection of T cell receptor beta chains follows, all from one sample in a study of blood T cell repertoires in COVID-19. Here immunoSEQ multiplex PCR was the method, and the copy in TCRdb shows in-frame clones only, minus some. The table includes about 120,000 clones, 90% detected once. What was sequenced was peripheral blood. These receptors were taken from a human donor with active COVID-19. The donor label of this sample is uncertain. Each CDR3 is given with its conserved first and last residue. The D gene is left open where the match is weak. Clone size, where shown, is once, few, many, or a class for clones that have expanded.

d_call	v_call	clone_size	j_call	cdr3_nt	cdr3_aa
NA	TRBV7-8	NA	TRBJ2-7	TGTGCCAGCAGCTTGGAGCGGTATCTAGCCGAGCAGTACTTC	CASSLERYLAEQYF
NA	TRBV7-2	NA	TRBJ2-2	TGTGCCAGCGGACAAACGAACACCGGGGAGCTGTTTTTT	CASGQTNTGELFF
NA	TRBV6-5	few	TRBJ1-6	TGTGCCAGCAGTCCCCGGACAGTGCCGTCCCTCCACTTT	CASSPRTVPSLHF
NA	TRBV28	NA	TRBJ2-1	TGTGCCAGCAGTAGGGGGGGCACCTACAATGAGCAGTTCTTC	CASSRGGTYNEQFF
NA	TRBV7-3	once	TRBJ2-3	TGTGCCAGCAGCTTAGGTCACATGTCCGTAGATACGCAGTATTTT	CASSLGHMSVDTQYF
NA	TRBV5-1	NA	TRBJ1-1	TGCGCCAGCAAGTTAAACGGGGACACTGAAGCTTTCTTT	CASKLNGDTEAFF
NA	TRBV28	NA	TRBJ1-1	TGTGCCAGCAGTGAGCTGAACACTGAAGCTTTCTTT	CASSELNTEAFF
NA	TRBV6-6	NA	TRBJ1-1	TGTGCCAGCAGTTACAGTTTAGACACTGAAGCTTTCTTT	CASSYSLDTEAFF
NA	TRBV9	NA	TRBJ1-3	TGTGCCAGCAGCCAAACTGCAGGGGTGCTCTCTGGAAACACCATATATTTT	CASSQTAGVLSGNTIYF
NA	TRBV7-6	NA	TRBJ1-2	TGTGCCAGCAGCCACCATGGCGGGGTCGGGGGCTACACCTTC	CASSHHGGVGGYTF
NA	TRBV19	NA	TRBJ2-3	TGTGCCAGTAGTAAGGTGGCGGGAAGCACAGATACGCAGTATTTT	CASSKVAGSTDTQYF
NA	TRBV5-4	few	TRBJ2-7	TGTGCCAGCAGCTTCGGACAGTACTACGAGCAGTACTTC	CASSFGQYYEQYF
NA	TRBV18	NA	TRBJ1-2	TGTGCCAGCTCACCGGAGGAGTATGGCTACACCTTC	CASSPEEYGYTF
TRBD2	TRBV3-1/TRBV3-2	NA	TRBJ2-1	TGTGCCAGCAGCCAAGATGATGGGTGGTTAGCGGGGGCTCTCTCCTACAATGAGCAGTTCTTC	CASSQDDGWLAGALSYNEQFF
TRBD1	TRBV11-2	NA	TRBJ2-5	TGTGCCAGCAGCCTCGGATGGACAGGGCTTACCCAGTACTTC	CASSLGWTGLTQYF
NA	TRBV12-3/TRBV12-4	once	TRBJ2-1	TGTGCCAGCACCCCGACAGAAAACGGTGAGCAGTTCTTC	CASTPTENGEQFF
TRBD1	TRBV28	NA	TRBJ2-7	TGTGCCAGCAGTTTAGGGACAGGGCCCTACGAGCAGTACTTC	CASSLGTGPYEQYF
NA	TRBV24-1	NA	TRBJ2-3	TGTGCCACCAGTGGGGGAGGCCCAGATACGCAGTATTTT	CATSGGGPDTQYF
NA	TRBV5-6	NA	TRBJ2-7	TGTGCCAGCAGCTTGGGGCAGGGTGGCGAGCAGTACTTC	CASSLGQGGEQYF
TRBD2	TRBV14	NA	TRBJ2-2	TGTGCCAGCAGCCAAGATTGGGGGAGGGTCAACACCGGGGAGCTGTTTTTT	CASSQDWGRVNTGELFF
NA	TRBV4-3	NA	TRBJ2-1	TGCGCCAGCAGCCCTAGACAGGTAGTTGACAATGAGCAGTTCTTC	CASSPRQVVDNEQFF
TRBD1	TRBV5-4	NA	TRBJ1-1	TGTGCCAGCAGCCCGGGACAGAGAGCCACTGAAGCTTTCTTT	CASSPGQRATEAFF
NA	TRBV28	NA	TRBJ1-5	TGTGCCAGCAGGGGAGGTCGCCAGCCCCAGCATTTT	CASRGGRQPQHF
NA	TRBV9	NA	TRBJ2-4	TGTGCCAGCAGCGGACAGATGGACATTCAGTACTTC	CASSGQMDIQYF
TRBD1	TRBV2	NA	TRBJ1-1	TGTGCCAGCAGTAAACAGGGGGCACCTGAAGCTTTCTTT	CASSKQGAPEAFF
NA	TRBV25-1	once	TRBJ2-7	TGTGCCAGCAGCGACAGTTCTCACCTCTCCTACGAGCAGTACTTC	CASSDSSHLSYEQYF
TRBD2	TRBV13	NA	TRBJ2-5	TGTGCCAGCAGTCTAGCGGGCCGGAGGGAGACCCAGTACTTC	CASSLAGRRETQYF
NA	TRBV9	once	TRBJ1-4	TGTGCCAGCAGCGTAACAGGGACTAATGAAAAACTGTTTTTT	CASSVTGTNEKLFF
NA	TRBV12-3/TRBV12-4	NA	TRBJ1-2	TGTGCCAGCAGTTTCGGACGAGGAGGTGGCTACACCTTC	CASSFGRGGGYTF
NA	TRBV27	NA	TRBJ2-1	TGTGCCAGTAGTTTTGGACTTACATACAATGAGCAGTTCTTC	CASSFGLTYNEQFF
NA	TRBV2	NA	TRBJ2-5	TGTGCCAGCACCCAGGGGAGTCGAGAGACCCAGTACTTC	CASTQGSRETQYF
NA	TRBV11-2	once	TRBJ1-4	TGTGCCAGCAGCTGGACATCCATTGCAACTAATGAAAAACTGTTTTTT	CASSWTSIATNEKLFF
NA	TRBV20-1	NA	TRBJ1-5	TGCAGTGCTAGTCGTCCTGGGAGGGTTAGTGAAGAGCCCCAGCATTTT	CSASRPGRVSEEPQHF
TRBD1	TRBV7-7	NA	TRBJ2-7	TGTGCCAGCAGCTTAAGAACAGGGGGCCAGTACGAGCAGTACTTC	CASSLRTGGQYEQYF
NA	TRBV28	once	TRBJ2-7	TGTGCCAGCAGTTTGAGGGTCTACGAGCAGTACTTC	CASSLRVYEQYF
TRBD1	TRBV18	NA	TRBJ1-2	TGTGCCAGCTCCCCCCGGACAGGCCAAGTGGCGGGCTACACCTTC	CASSPRTGQVAGYTF
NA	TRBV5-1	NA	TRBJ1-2	TGCGCCAGCAGCTTGTACGAGAGGGTGGGGGCGAGAAACTATGGCTACACCTTC	CASSLYERVGARNYGYTF
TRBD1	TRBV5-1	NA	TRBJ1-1	TGCGCCAGCAGCTTTGGCGGGAGGGACAGGAGCACTGAAGCTTTCTTT	CASSFGGRDRSTEAFF
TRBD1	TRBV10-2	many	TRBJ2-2	TGCGCCAGCAACAGACAGGGTGGCACCGGGGAGCTGTTTTTT	CASNRQGGTGELFF
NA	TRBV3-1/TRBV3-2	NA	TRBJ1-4	TGTGCCAGCAGCCAAGAATTACACAGGGCAGGAGAAAAACTGTTTTTT	CASSQELHRAGEKLFF
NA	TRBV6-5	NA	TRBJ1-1	TGTGCCAGCAGTTACGAGGTGAGGGCTGAAGCTTTCTTT	CASSYEVRAEAFF
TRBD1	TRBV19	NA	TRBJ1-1	TGTGCCAGTAGTACCGGGACAGGGAGAACTGAAGCTTTCTTT	CASSTGTGRTEAFF
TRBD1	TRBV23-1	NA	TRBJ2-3	TGCGCCAGCAGTCAGCCGACTGGGGACAGTCAGCCTTGCACAGATACGCAGTATTTT	CASSQPTGDSQPCTDTQYF
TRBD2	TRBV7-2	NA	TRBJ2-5	TGTGCCAGCAGCTTAGGTACTAGCGGGAAAGAGACCCAGTACTTC	CASSLGTSGKETQYF
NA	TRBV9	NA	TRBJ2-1	TGTGCCAGCAGTGAGCTATCCTACAATGAGCAGTTCTTC	CASSELSYNEQFF
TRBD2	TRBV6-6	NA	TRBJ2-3	TGTGCCAGCACAGGACTAGCGGGGGCCCTCACAGATACGCAGTATTTT	CASTGLAGALTDTQYF
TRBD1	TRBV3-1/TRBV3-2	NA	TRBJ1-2	TGTGCCAGCAGCCAACGTTGGGACAGGGATTTCCATGGCTACACCTTC	CASSQRWDRDFHGYTF
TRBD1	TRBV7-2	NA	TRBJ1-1	TGTGCCAGCAGGGCGCGGAGGGGGCGAGATACTGAAGCTTTCTTT	CASRARRGRDTEAFF
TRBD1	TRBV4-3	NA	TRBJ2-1	TGCGCCAGCAGCCTTGGGACAGGGGACAATGAGCAGTTCTTC	CASSLGTGDNEQFF
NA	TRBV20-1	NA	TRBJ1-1	TGCAGTGCTACCCGGGGTTCTCAAGCTTTCTTT	CSATRGSQAFF
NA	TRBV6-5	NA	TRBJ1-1	TGTGCCAGCAGCCCGCCTCCGGCGGGCACTGAAGCTTTCTTT	CASSPPPAGTEAFF
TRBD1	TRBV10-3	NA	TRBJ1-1	TGTGCCATCAGTGAGTCCGGTAAACAGGGGGCTGAAGCTTTCTTT	CAISESGKQGAEAFF
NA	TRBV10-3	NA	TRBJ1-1	TGTGCCATCAGTGGGGCGGGGGGCAACACTGAAGCTTTCTTT	CAISGAGGNTEAFF
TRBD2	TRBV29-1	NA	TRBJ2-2	TGCAGCGTCTCTAGCGGGGGGCCGAACACCGGGGAGCTGTTTTTT	CSVSSGGPNTGELFF
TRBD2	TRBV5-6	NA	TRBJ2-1	TGTGCCAGCAGCTTTAGCGGGGCTCACAATGAGCAGTTCTTC	CASSFSGAHNEQFF
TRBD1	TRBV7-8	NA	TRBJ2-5	TGTGCCAGCAGCGAAGAAACAGGGGTTGGGGAGACCCAGTACTTC	CASSEETGVGETQYF
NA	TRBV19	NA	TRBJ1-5	TGTGCCAGTAGTTTCGGAGGGGCCTCGAGCAATCAGCCCCAGCATTTT	CASSFGGASSNQPQHF